The clone carrying this TCR beta chain appeared a few times. The CDR3 contains 14 residues. The germline V gene encodes CDR1 SGDLS and CDR2 YYNGEE. V gave up 0 bases and J gave up 4 bases; unmatched junction bases: 3. Flow cytometry had shown expanded CD8+CD57+ cells in the patients chosen for sequencing. The sample originates from a study of CD8+CD57+ T cells in acquired aplastic anemia. TCR beta VDJ and CDR3 profiles were obtained from a genomic DNA template. Each CDR3 protein is one row after TCRdb ran MiXCR on the reads. Of some 180,000 distinct CDR3 sequences in the sample, 63% are singletons; the top ten hold about two fifths.

Source material: sorted CD4+, CD8+, or CD8+CD57+ T cells (not recorded which) from PBMCs. This rearrangement joins TRBV9 to TRBJ1-2; 7 nucleotides line up with TRBD1. The TCR sequence derives from a human donor with aplastic anemia. This chain's CDR3 is CASSVVTGRYGYTF. The CDR3 nucleotides are TGTGCCAGCAGCGTAGTGACAGGGCGCTATGGCTACACCTTC. The full variable domain, with the rest looked up from reference TRBV9 and TRBJ1-2, is DSGVTQTPKHLITATGQRVTLRCSPRSGDLSVYWYQQSLDQGLQFLIQYYNGEERAKGNILERFSAQQFPDLHSELNLSSLELGDSALYFCASSVVTGRYGYTFGSGTRLTVV.